This passage covers 14 T cell receptor beta chains from one sample sequenced in a study of T cell responses to AZD1222 COVID-19 vaccine. Libraries were prepared by immunoSEQ multiplex PCR; TCRdb keeps only in-frame clonotypes and omits some of them. The sample lists 77,000 or so clones, more than 70% occurring once. Material: peripheral blood, obtained on day 0 of AZD1222 vaccination. The receptors were sampled from an adult in good health.

The table lists this clone with a few counts. The genes are TRBV5-1 and TRBJ1-6, with 7 positions matching TRBD1. The CDR3 is 14 amino acids. Germline values: CDR1 SGHRS, CDR2 YFSETQ. Trimming at V came to 4 bases and at J to 8 bases, leaving 6 bases not matched to a gene. CDR3 sequence (DNA): TGCGCCAGCAGCGGCGGGACAGACTATTCACCCCTCCACTTT. Protein product: CASSGGTDYSPLHF.

This clone appeared many times. The chain combines TRBV30 with TRBJ1-2; D is unclear. The germline V and J ends were trimmed by 3 bases and 7 bases, with 9 bases remaining between them. The CDR3 totals 11 residues. Germline V gene data show CDR1 as GTSNPN and CDR2 as SVGIG (reference sequence). The CDR3 protein is CAWRDRFGYTF. CDR3 DNA: TGTGCCTGGAGGGACCGCTTTGGCTACACCTTC.

The V call is TRBV5-1, the J call TRBJ2-1; D not resolved. The CDR3 extends over 14 amino acids. V was clipped by 0 bases and J by 0 bases, with 4 bases between them. From germline, CDR1 is SGHRS and CDR2 YFSETQ. In nucleotides, the CDR3 is TGCGCCAGCAGCTTGGGGCTCTCCTACAATGAGCAGTTCTTC. Translation: CASSLGLSYNEQFF.

The genes are TRBV2 and TRBJ1-1; no clear D. From germline, CDR1 is SNHLY and CDR2 FYNNEI. CDR3 size: 14 residues. V was trimmed by 8 bases and J by 0 bases, leaving 13 bases between them. CDR3 in amino acids: CASGKGSMNTEAFF. CDR3 DNA sequence: TGTGCCAGCGGAAAAGGGTCTATGAACACTGAAGCTTTCTTT.

The rearrangement joins TRBV4-2 to TRBJ1-6; 10 bases agree with TRBD1. The CDR3 sequence is 16 residues long. V lost 1 base to trimming and J lost 10 bases; unmatched junction nucleotides: 7. CDR1 and CDR2 from the germline V gene are LGHNA and YNFKEQ. Here the CDR3 reads CASSQGIGTGESPLHF. DNA for the CDR3: TGTGCCAGCAGCCAAGGGATCGGGACAGGGGAGTCACCCCTCCACTTT.

The rearrangement links TRBV5-1 to TRBJ2-3; no reliable D call. Trimming stripped 0 bases from V and 2 bases from J, with 1 base between. This CDR3 has 12 residues. Per germline, CDR1 SGHRS and CDR2 YFSETQ. CDR3 nucleotides: TGCGCCAGCAGCTTGGCCACAGATACGCAGTATTTT. Translating gives CASSLATDTQYF.

The chain joins TRBV28 to TRBJ2-7; a possible D gene is TRBD2 (6 bases). The CDR3 sequence is 14 residues long. Trimming stripped 8 bases from V and 1 base from J, with 15 bases between. The germline V gene encodes CDR1 MDHEN and CDR2 SYDVKM. The CDR3 nucleotides are TGTGCCAGCGCCCTTTACGGAGGGTCCTACGAGCAGTACTTC. As protein: CASALYGGSYEQYF.

V usage is TRBV19 and J usage is TRBJ2-7; 7 positions match TRBD1. Germline CDR1 reads LNHDA; CDR2 reads SQIVND (reference sequence). CDR3 length equals 15 residues. With V trimmed by 4 bases and J by 2 bases, 8 bases remained unmatched. CDR3: CASSTRTGLTYEQYF. CDR3 nucleotide sequence: TGTGCCAGTAGTACCCGGACAGGCTTAACCTACGAGCAGTACTTC.

V usage is TRBV15 and J usage is TRBJ2-7, with D possibly being TRBD1 (5 bases). CDR1 is LNHNV, CDR2 YYDKDF, per germline (reference sequence). This CDR3 spans 14 amino acids. V lost 4 bases, J lost 1 base, and 11 bases lay in between. CDR3 nucleotides: TGTGCCACCAGCAAGGGGATTGGGTCCTACGAGCAGTACTTC. This sequence encodes CATSKGIGSYEQYF.

The chain combines TRBV5-5 with TRBJ1-5, with D possibly being TRBD1 (5 bases). Trimming took off 1 base at V and 6 bases at J, with 11 bases between the two ends. Germline V lookup: CDR1 SGHKS, CDR2 YYEKEE (reference sequence). This CDR3 has 14 amino acids. CDR3 amino acids: CASSLYPGTQPQHF. For the CDR3, the DNA is TGTGCCAGCAGCTTGTATCCGGGGACTCAGCCCCAGCATTTT.

V and J are TRBV11-2 and TRBJ2-5, with 9 bases lining up with TRBD2. V lost 1 base, J lost 2 bases, and 5 bases stayed unmatched. CDR1 is SGHAT and CDR2 is FQNNGV in the germline V gene. This CDR3 contains 16 residues. The CDR3 reads CASSLGASGTQETQYF. DNA for the CDR3: TGTGCCAGCAGCTTAGGGGCTAGCGGGACACAAGAGACCCAGTACTTC.

The rearrangement links TRBV3-1 (or the pseudogene TRBV3-2) to TRBJ2-7, with TRBD1 as a possible D gene (5 bases). Germline lookup yields CDR1 LGHDT and CDR2 YNNKEL (reference sequence). This CDR3 contains 16 residues. Trimming removed 0 bases from V and 1 base from J, with 13 bases in between. The CDR3 DNA follows: TGTGCCAGCAGCCAAGATTTGCAGGGTAGATCCTACGAGCAGTACTTC. Translating gives CASSQDLQGRSYEQYF.

V and J are TRBV5-1 and TRBJ2-7; 13 bases map to TRBD2. The CDR3 is 17 residues long. Looked up from germline, CDR1 is SGHRS and CDR2 is YFSETQ. The J segment lost 4 bases and the V segment lost 0 bases, leaving 7 bases of the junction unmatched. CDR3 in amino acids: CASSLAPLLAGGYEQYF. In DNA form, the CDR3 reads TGCGCCAGCAGCTTGGCCCCGCTACTAGCGGGAGGGTACGAGCAGTACTTC.

This clone was counted between two and nine times. The V gene is TRBV5-1, the J gene TRBJ1-2; tentatively, D is TRBD1 (5 bases). The CDR3 sequence is 14 residues long. The germline V and J ends were trimmed by 4 bases and 3 bases, with 13 bases remaining between them. Germline loops: CDR1 SGHRS, CDR2 YFSETQ. The CDR3 loop reads CASSSLTADYGYTF. In nucleotides, the CDR3 is TGCGCCAGCAGCAGCTTGACAGCAGACTATGGCTACACCTTC.